The 13 T cell receptor beta chains presented below share a single source sample, sequenced in a study of regulatory T cells in long-lasting Graves disease. Time point of the sample: newly diagnosed GD, antithyroid drugs for less than 3 months. PBMC RNA was the source of the TCR library. Through Arm-PCR of CDR3 regions and iRepertoire HTBI primers, TCR beta libraries were built. TCRdb analysed the multiplex PCR reads with MiXCR anew, one entry per CDR3 protein. Of roughly 380,000 distinct CDR3 sequences in the sample, 16% were seen once. The sample was also reused in another study, on T cells in Graves' hyperthyroidism and ophthalmopathy.

This specimen was peripheral blood mononuclear cells (PBMCs), taken at new diagnosis, from a patient treated with antithyroid drugs. These receptors originate from a man in his forties or fifties with Graves disease.

The table lists this clonotype with a few counts. The chain links TRBV18 to TRBJ2-1, with D possibly matching TRBD2 (5 bases). The CDR3 spans 15 residues. Looked up from germline, CDR1 is KGHSH and CDR2 is LQKENI. V was shortened by 1 base and J by 5 bases, with 12 bases between the two germline ends. CDR3 bases: TGTGCCAGCTCACCACTGTATAGCGACGACAATGAGCAGTTCTTC. Its protein product is CASSPLYSDDNEQFF.

In this sample, this clonotype turned up many times. The gene calls are TRBV20-1 and TRBJ2-7; TRBD1 might be the D (6 bases). The V gene lost 0 bases and the J gene lost 6 bases, with 18 bases spanning the gap. The CDR3 loop spans 15 amino acids. Germline V lookup: CDR1 DFQATT, CDR2 SNEGSKA (reference sequence). The CDR3 reads CSARDLNRVGSEQYF. In nucleotides, the CDR3 is TGCAGTGCTAGAGATCTTAACAGGGTGGGCTCCGAGCAGTACTTC.

This clonotype was recorded many times. As DNA, the CDR3 is TGTGCCAGCAGTACGGGACTAGCGGGGAGAGGGGAGACCCAGTACTTC. Residues: CASSTGLAGRGETQYF. This chain connects TRBV6-2 or TRBV6-3 to TRBJ2-5; 13 positions match TRBD2. J gave up 5 bases and V 5 bases, and 8 bases lay outside the gene matches. The CDR3 length is 16 residues. Per the germline V gene, CDR1 is MNHEY and CDR2 is SVGEGT.

The rearrangement uses TRBV6-1 and TRBJ2-6; no clear D gene. Trimming removed 6 bases from V and 0 bases from J, with 9 bases in between. The CDR3 is made up of 15 amino acids. CDR1 MNHNS and CDR2 SASEGT come from the germline V gene. The CDR3: CASSTESSGANVLTF. The CDR3 DNA is TGTGCCAGCAGCACGGAAAGCTCTGGGGCCAACGTCCTGACTTTC.

This clonotype was counted many times. This sequence joins TRBV28 and TRBJ1-2; weak D call: TRBD1 (5 bases). The CDR3 covers 13 residues. Trimming stripped 7 bases from V and 2 bases from J, with 11 bases between. Germline V gene data show CDR1 as MDHEN and CDR2 as SYDVKM. The DNA of the CDR3 is TGTGCCAGCAACTCGGGACTGAACTATGGCTACACCTTC. Its translation: CASNSGLNYGYTF.

This clonotype showed up many times. The J gene is TRBJ2-3, the V gene TRBV5-4; possibly TRBD1 for D (5 bases). V shed 0 bases and J shed 4 bases, with 9 bases lying between them. CDR1 is SGHNT and CDR2 is YYREEE in the germline V gene (reference sequence). The CDR3 has 14 residues. CDR3 in amino acids: CASSLETVADTQYF. CDR3 bases: TGTGCCAGCAGCTTGGAGACAGTGGCAGATACGCAGTATTTT.

This clonotype occurred many times. Written as DNA, the CDR3 is TGTGCCAGCAGGCCACCAGGCGTGGGCTATGGCTACACCTTC. This encodes CASRPPGVGYGYTF. The chain recombines TRBV28 with TRBJ1-2; D is undetermined. V shed 6 bases and J shed 4 bases, with 15 bases lying between them. CDR3 length equals 14 residues. Germline lookup yields CDR1 MDHEN and CDR2 SYDVKM.

The chain recombines TRBV5-1 with TRBJ1-6; weak D call: TRBD1 (5 bases). The germline V and J ends were trimmed by 4 bases and 9 bases, with 17 bases remaining between them. The CDR3 contains 15 residues. Germline V gene data show CDR1 as SGHRS and CDR2 as YFSETQ. Written as DNA, the CDR3 is TGCGCCAGCAGCCTACGAGGGGAGAGCGGTTCACCCCTCCACTTT. It yields the protein CASSLRGESGSPLHF.

This clonotype was seen at least ten times. The CDR3 protein is CSARGLAGSWETQYF. Written as DNA, the CDR3 is TGCAGTGCTAGGGGACTAGCGGGCTCTTGGGAGACCCAGTACTTC. The rearrangement links TRBV20-1 to TRBJ2-5; 12 nucleotides align to TRBD2. Germline V gives CDR1 DFQATT, CDR2 SNEGSKA (reference sequence). The CDR3 runs 15 residues. V was pared by 3 bases and J by 5 bases, with 7 bases of the junction left unmatched.

This clonotype was counted ten times or more. J is TRBJ2-7 and V is TRBV28; D unresolved. The V end was cut by 3 bases, the J end by 2 bases, with 8 bases between. This CDR3 spans 13 amino acids. CDR1 and CDR2 (germline): MDHEN, SYDVKM. Written as DNA, the CDR3 is TGTGCCAGCAGTTTTGCAGTACCCTACGAGCAGTACTTC. Amino acids: CASSFAVPYEQYF.

The chain is built from TRBV3-1 and TRBJ2-3; 12 bases are a match to TRBD2. V trimming: 1 base; J trimming: 5 bases; junction bases outside the gene matches: 13. The CDR3 covers 19 residues. From germline, CDR1 is LGHDT and CDR2 YNNKEL (reference sequence). CDR3: CASSQGLGLAGGSGDTQYF. As DNA, the CDR3 is TGTGCCAGCAGCCAAGGTCTGGGGCTAGCGGGGGGGTCCGGAGATACGCAGTATTTT.

The rearrangement uses TRBV19 and TRBJ1-5; 10 bases are a match to TRBD1. Germline CDR1 LNHDA, CDR2 SQIVND (reference sequence). The trim removed 4 bases at V and 6 bases at J, leaving 6 bases unmatched. The CDR3 length is 15 residues. CDR3: CASSRGQGWAQPQHF. In DNA form, the CDR3 reads TGTGCCAGTAGTAGGGGACAGGGGTGGGCTCAGCCCCAGCATTTT. The variable domain in full, completed from reference TRBV19 and TRBJ1-5, reads DGGITQSPKYLFRKEGQNVTLSCEQNLNHDAMYWYRQDPGQGLRLIYYSQIVNDFQKGDIAEGYSVSREKKESFPLTVTSAQKNPTAFYLCASSRGQGWAQPQHFGDGTRLSIL.

This clonotype has just a few counts. The CDR3 reads CASTQGQGRGKNIQYF. CDR3 DNA: TGTGCCAGTACCCAAGGACAGGGCAGGGGCAAAAACATTCAGTACTTC. The V and J genes are TRBV19 and TRBJ2-4; TRBD1 agrees at 8 bases. V was clipped by 7 bases and J by 3 bases; unmatched bases: 11. CDR3 size: 16 residues. From germline, CDR1 is LNHDA and CDR2 SQIVND (reference sequence).